The sequence of this TCR beta chain was determined in a study of cytomegalovirus exposure and HLA in healthy donors. Repertoires were generated with immunoSEQ multiplex PCR, while TCRdb's copy carries only in-frame clones and drops some. The repertoire holds about 280,000 clones, roughly 90% seen once, with around 0.92% in the top ten. The clonotype was recovered from a woman aged 18-35 years in good health and CMV-seronegative. The source material was PBMCs.

The CDR3 protein is CSGRRGDGYTF. The CDR3 nucleotides are TGCAGTGGAAGGCGGGGGGACGGCTACACCTTC. The chain joins TRBV20-1 to TRBJ1-2; tentative D call: TRBD1 (5 bases). Between the trimmed V and J ends, which lost 7 bases and 8 bases, there was a span of 14 bases. From germline, CDR1 is DFQATT and CDR2 SNEGSKA (reference sequence). The CDR3 sequence is 11 residues long.